The 22 T cell receptor beta chains below come from one sample, sequenced in a study of vaccination effects on CD4 cells after COVID-19. Their antigens are not known. The data were produced by immunoSEQ multiplex PCR, yet TCRdb's version contains in-frame clones alone and is incomplete. The table records more than 30,000 clones, 65% to 75% of them present only once. Scientists isolated CD4+ T cells after a roughly nine-day culture period ended. The sequenced sample was CD4+ T cells from PBMCs cultured without peptide, obtained before COVID-19 vaccination. The receptor set was obtained from a human donor who received a COVID-19 vaccine.

This chain joins TRBV28 and TRBJ1-2; TRBD1 aligns across 7 bases. Trimming removed 8 bases from V and 2 bases from J; junction bases left unmatched: 14. There are 16 residues in the CDR3. Germline V gives CDR1 MDHEN, CDR2 SYDVKM. The CDR3 coding sequence is TGTGCCAGCGAAATCGCCGGGACAGCCCTAAACTATGGCTACACCTTC. This gives the protein CASEIAGTALNYGYTF.

The table lists this clone with a few counts. V is TRBV2 and J is TRBJ2-7; D is ambiguous. V lost 0 bases and J 3 bases, leaving 12 bases between the germline ends. The CDR3 sequence is 15 residues long. Per the germline V gene, CDR1 is SNHLY and CDR2 is FYNNEI. CDR3 protein: CASSEAGRKLYEQYF. The CDR3 DNA is TGTGCCAGCAGTGAAGCGGGCAGGAAACTCTACGAGCAGTACTTC.

V gene TRBV6-6 combines with J gene TRBJ2-6, with TRBD1 matching over 7 bases. The trim removed 6 bases at V and 3 bases at J, leaving 5 bases unmatched. Germline lookup yields CDR1 MNHNY and CDR2 SVGAGI (reference sequence). This CDR3 region has 15 residues. DNA for the CDR3: TGTGCCAGCAGAACTGACAGGGATGGGGCCAACGTCCTGACTTTC. Translating gives CASRTDRDGANVLTF.

The chain couples TRBV3-1 (or the pseudogene TRBV3-2) to TRBJ1-4; D gene uncertain. The germline gives CDR1 LGHDT, CDR2 YNNKEL (reference sequence). V lost 4 bases and J lost 7, with 7 bases in between. The CDR3 consists of 12 residues. The CDR3 nucleotides read TGTGCCAGCAGCCGCTCCCCTGAAAAACTGTTTTTT. This gives the protein CASSRSPEKLFF.

The genes are TRBV18 and TRBJ1-2; D unresolved. CDR1 KGHSH and CDR2 LQKENI come from the germline V gene. Trimming stripped 3 bases from V and 1 base from J, with 6 bases between. The CDR3 loop spans 13 amino acids. CDR3 bases: TGTGCCAGCTCACCGGCCGATAACTATGGCTACACCTTC. The encoded protein is CASSPADNYGYTF.

The chain is built from TRBV5-6 and TRBJ2-7; D is unresolved. Trimming pared 1 base from V and 0 bases from J, leaving 11 bases between. The CDR3 contains 15 residues. Germline CDR1 reads SGHDT; CDR2 reads YYEEEE. The CDR3 spells CASSLLRSYSYEQYF. The CDR3 coding sequence is TGTGCCAGCAGCTTGCTCAGGAGTTACTCCTACGAGCAGTACTTC. The full variable domain, with the rest looked up from reference TRBV5-6 and TRBJ2-7, is DAGVTQSPTHLIKTRGQQVTLRCSPKSGHDTVSWYQQALGQGPQFIFQYYEEEERQRGNFPDRFSGHQFPNYSSELNVNALLLGDSALYLCASSLLRSYSYEQYFGPGTRLTVT.

The chain links TRBV20-1 to TRBJ1-6; D remains ambiguous. Germline CDR1 and CDR2: DFQATT and SNEGSKA (reference sequence). V gave up 3 bases and J gave up 0 bases, with 9 bases separating them. This CDR3 is built from 15 residues. CDR3 sequence: CSASWKSSYNSPLHF. DNA of the CDR3: TGCAGTGCTAGTTGGAAGAGCTCCTATAATTCACCCCTCCACTTT.

The rearrangement links TRBV4-2 to TRBJ2-7; TRBD2 matches 9 bases. J gave up 1 base and V 0 bases, and 10 bases lay outside the gene matches. The CDR3 sequence is 18 residues long. Germline CDR1 is LGHNA and CDR2 is YNFKEQ. The CDR3 protein is CASSQDLGLAGPSYEQYF. The CDR3 bases are TGTGCCAGCAGCCAAGATCTAGGGCTAGCGGGACCTTCCTACGAGCAGTACTTC.

The chain employs TRBV7-2 and TRBJ1-4; D is perhaps TRBD1 (6 bases). The germline V gene encodes CDR1 SGHTA and CDR2 FQGNSA. The CDR3 has 14 amino acids. Trimming took off 3 bases at V and 8 bases at J, with 13 bases between the two ends. CDR3 coding DNA: TGTGCCAGCAGCTTGCCGGGGAGGGGGGAAAAACTGTTTTTT. This gives the protein CASSLPGRGEKLFF.

V gene TRBV5-4 combines with J gene TRBJ2-5; 8 bases fit TRBD1. V lost 0 bases, J lost 2 bases, and 0 bases stayed unmatched. Looked up from germline, CDR1 is SGHNT and CDR2 is YYREEE (reference sequence). This CDR3 is 14 amino acids long. DNA for the CDR3: TGTGCCAGCAGCTTGGGGACAGGGCAAGAGACCCAGTACTTC. Translating gives CASSLGTGQETQYF.

The chain has TRBV7-2 and TRBJ1-3; D gene uncertain. The germline V and J ends were trimmed by 1 base and 4 bases, with 17 bases remaining between them. CDR1 and CDR2 (germline): SGHTA, FQGNSA. CDR3 size: 17 residues. CDR3 sequence reads: CASSLEVASIEGNTIYF. CDR3 nucleotide sequence: TGTGCCAGCAGCTTAGAGGTAGCATCCATCGAGGGAAACACCATATATTTT.

A remark on this clone: A read error may account for a junction end that differs from germline. The V and J genes are TRBV27 and TRBJ1-2; D might be TRBD1 (6 bases). CDR1 is MNHEY and CDR2 is SMNVEV in the germline V gene (reference sequence). The CDR3 contains 15 residues. The CDR3 loop reads CASSSSGTFNFGYTF. The DNA of the CDR3 is TGTGCCAGCAGTTCAAGCGGGACATTTAACTTTGGCTACACCTTC.

This clone was recorded a few times. The CDR3 DNA sequence: TGTGCCAGCAGCCTCCAGGGGCGTCGGACTGAAGCTTTCTTT. Amino acids: CASSLQGRRTEAFF. The chain recombines TRBV5-4 with TRBJ1-1; D possibly corresponds to TRBD1 (6 bases). Trimming left V 4 bases short and J 5 bases short, with 15 bases between. Germline V gene sequence: CDR1 SGHNT, CDR2 YYREEE (reference sequence). This CDR3 is built from 14 residues.

This clone has only a few counts. J is TRBJ1-2 and V is TRBV12-3 or TRBV12-4, with D hard to call. The CDR3 has 13 residues. Between the trimmed V and J ends, which lost 3 bases and 1 base, there was a span of 6 bases. The CDR3 DNA reads TGTGCCAGCAGTTTTAGGAATAACTATGGCTACACCTTC. This codes for CASSFRNNYGYTF.

The V gene is TRBV23-1, the J gene TRBJ1-2; D ambiguous. TRBV23-1 is an ORF; its function is uncertain. CDR3 length equals 15 residues. V lost 0 bases, J lost 7 bases, and 15 bases lay in between. CDR3 region: CASSQSRGSSCGYTF. CDR3 nucleotides: TGCGCCAGCAGTCAATCACGCGGATCTTCCTGTGGCTACACCTTC.

The rearrangement links TRBV14 to TRBJ2-5, with a tentative D call TRBD2 (6 bases). The V gene lost 0 bases and the J gene lost 5 bases, with 10 bases spanning the gap. Germline CDR1 reads SGHDN; CDR2 reads FVKESK. There are 14 residues in the CDR3. The CDR3 region has the DNA TGTGCCAGCAGCCAAGAACCGGGGGTGGAGACCCAGTACTTC. It codes for CASSQEPGVETQYF.

About this clone: This CDR3 is also generated by other DNA sequences in the sample. V is TRBV7-9 and J is TRBJ2-1, with 7 bases lining up with TRBD1. The CDR3 length is 15 residues. Germline V CDR1 and CDR2: SEHNR, FQNEAQ (reference sequence). V lost 6 bases to trimming and J lost 0 bases; unmatched junction nucleotides: 5. DNA of the CDR3: TGTGCCAGCAGTCCACAGGGGCGCTCCTACAATGAGCAGTTCTTC. Protein sequence: CASSPQGRSYNEQFF.

This clone was seen a few times. The chain employs TRBV27 and TRBJ2-5; a possible D gene is TRBD2 (5 bases). The CDR3 length is 14 residues. CDR1 and CDR2 (germline): MNHEY, SMNVEV (reference sequence). V dropped 2 bases and J dropped 5 bases, with 12 bases sitting between them. This CDR3 is CASSLAGRRETQYF. CDR3 DNA sequence: TGTGCCAGCAGTTTAGCGGGTCGGCGCGAGACCCAGTACTTC.

The chain links TRBV28 to TRBJ2-5, with TRBD2 matching over 8 bases. V was pared by 2 bases and J by 6 bases, with 8 bases of the junction left unmatched. This CDR3 has 15 residues. Germline assignment: CDR1 MDHEN and CDR2 SYDVKM. CDR3 amino acids: CASSLGSGATKTQYF. CDR3 in DNA: TGTGCCAGCAGTTTAGGTAGCGGGGCCACCAAGACCCAGTACTTC.

The chain has TRBV6-5 and TRBJ1-1; a possible D gene is TRBD1 (5 bases). Germline CDR1 is MNHEY and CDR2 is SVGAGI. Trimming stripped 0 bases from V and 8 bases from J, with 7 bases between. The CDR3 is made up of 12 amino acids. The CDR3 region is CASSYSGGEAFF. The CDR3 nucleotides read TGTGCCAGCAGTTACTCTGGGGGGGAAGCTTTCTTT.

This clone was detected a few times. This chain uses TRBV30 with TRBJ2-5; 9 nucleotides match TRBD2. Germline lookup yields CDR1 GTSNPN and CDR2 SVGIG (reference sequence). Germline trimming cut 0 bases from V and 4 bases from J; bases unmatched to any gene: 15. There are 18 residues in the CDR3. This CDR3 is CAWSVGVVAGASGETQYF. The CDR3 DNA sequence: TGTGCCTGGAGTGTAGGTGTCGTAGCGGGGGCCTCGGGAGAGACCCAGTACTTC.

V is TRBV6-5 and J is TRBJ2-7, with unresolved D. Germline CDR1 and CDR2: MNHEY and SVGAGI. V lost 0 bases, J lost 6 bases, and 18 bases lay in between. The CDR3 consists of 16 residues. The CDR3, as DNA: TGTGCCAGCAGTTACTCGAACACGGGTATGAGTGCCGAGCAGTACTTC. This gives the protein CASSYSNTGMSAEQYF.